Each of the 27 T cell receptor beta chains below was sequenced from the same sample in a study of shared clonotypes between healthy human individuals. Libraries were prepared by immunoSEQ multiplex PCR; TCRdb keeps only in-frame clonotypes and omits some of them. The table shows about a million clones, with approximately 80% occurring only once. The sequenced sample was memory CD4+ T cells from PBMCs. Described subset: CD45RA-negative fraction. Receptors were obtained from a young man in good health. Some clones in this sample may be carry-over from other donors' samples.

This sequence joins TRBV2 and TRBJ2-7; TRBD2 aligns across 8 bases. CDR3 length: 15 amino acids. The germline gives CDR1 SNHLY, CDR2 FYNNEI. V was clipped by 6 bases and J by 5 bases; unmatched bases: 12. CDR3 amino acids: CASRDGLASLNEQYF. CDR3 sequence (DNA): TGTGCCAGCAGGGACGGACTAGCTAGTCTCAACGAGCAGTACTTC. Full variable domain (remainder filled in from reference TRBV2 and TRBJ2-7): EPEVTQTPSHQVTQMGQEVILRCVPISNHLYFYWYRQILGQKVEFLVSFYNNEISEKSEIFDDQFSVERPDGSNFTLKIRSTKLEDSAMYFCASRDGLASLNEQYFGPGTRLTVT.

The rearrangement joins TRBV10-3 to TRBJ2-1; 9 nucleotides match TRBD2. From germline, CDR1 is ENHRY and CDR2 SYGVKD. This CDR3 spans 14 amino acids. Germline trimming cut 3 bases from V and 8 bases from J; bases unmatched to any gene: 5. CDR3 DNA: TGTGCCATCAGTGAAGGAGCGGGAGGCTATGAGCAGTTCTTC. Protein product: CAISEGAGGYEQFF.

This clone was counted a few times. Written as DNA, the CDR3 is TGTGCCAGCAGCGTATTCGAGGGAACAGATACGCAGTATTTT. Protein sequence: CASSVFEGTDTQYF. The chain couples TRBV9 to TRBJ2-3; TRBD2 might be the D (5 bases). The CDR3 is 14 amino acids. Looked up from germline, CDR1 is SGDLS and CDR2 is YYNGEE. Trimming stripped 1 base from V and 3 bases from J, with 9 bases between.

The chain joins TRBV2 to TRBJ1-2; D call uncertain. This CDR3 comprises 13 residues. Germline-derived CDR1 and CDR2 are SNHLY and FYNNEI. The germline V and J ends were trimmed by 7 bases and 4 bases, with 13 bases remaining between them. CDR3 loop: CASIVEGGYGYTF. The DNA for the CDR3 is TGTGCCAGCATCGTGGAGGGTGGCTATGGCTACACCTTC. Supplemented by reference TRBV2 and TRBJ1-2, the full variable domain reads EPEVTQTPSHQVTQMGQEVILRCVPISNHLYFYWYRQILGQKVEFLVSFYNNEISEKSEIFDDQFSVERPDGSNFTLKIRSTKLEDSAMYFCASIVEGGYGYTFGSGTRLTVV.

The chain is built from TRBV5-6 and TRBJ2-5; 11 bases match TRBD2. The CDR3 loop spans 17 amino acids. The V segment lost 1 base and the J segment 3 bases; nucleotides outside the gene matches: 8. Germline CDR1 SGHDT, CDR2 YYEEEE. CDR3 protein: CASSLRLAGITEETQYF. The CDR3 DNA reads as TGTGCCAGCAGCTTGAGACTAGCGGGGATAACCGAAGAGACCCAGTACTTC. Based on the CDR3 plus reference TRBV5-6 and TRBJ2-5, the full variable domain is DAGVTQSPTHLIKTRGQQVTLRCSPKSGHDTVSWYQQALGQGPQFIFQYYEEEERQRGNFPDRFSGHQFPNYSSELNVNALLLGDSALYLCASSLRLAGITEETQYFGPGTRLLVL.

This clone came up once. This chain connects TRBV28 to TRBJ1-5; 12 bases are a match to TRBD1. The length of the CDR3 is 17 residues. The germline V gene encodes CDR1 MDHEN and CDR2 SYDVKM. V trimming: 4 bases; J trimming: 6 bases; junction bases outside the gene matches: 10. The CDR3: CASSSGTGGKPPQPQHF. The CDR3 nucleotides read TGTGCCAGCAGTTCAGGGACAGGGGGCAAACCCCCTCAGCCCCAGCATTTT.

The genes are TRBV6-5 and TRBJ1-1; TRBD1 might be the D (5 bases). This CDR3 is built from 14 residues. Trimming pared 4 bases from V and 1 base from J, leaving 10 bases between. CDR1 and CDR2 from the germline V gene are MNHEY and SVGAGI. DNA of the CDR3: TGTGCCAGCAGTTCCAGGGCACGGAACACTGAAGCTTTCTTT. Protein product: CASSSRARNTEAFF.

The chain recombines TRBV11-2 with TRBJ2-3; 9 positions agree with TRBD1. Germline values: CDR1 SGHAT, CDR2 FQNNGV. There are 15 residues in the CDR3. V lost 5 bases to trimming and J lost 2 bases; unmatched junction nucleotides: 5. The CDR3 nucleotides are TGTGCCAGCAGCACCGGGACAGGGAACACAGATACGCAGTATTTT. Residues: CASSTGTGNTDTQYF.

The V gene is TRBV28, the J gene TRBJ1-5, with 9 bases fitting TRBD1. V trimming: 4 bases; J trimming: 6 bases; junction bases outside the gene matches: 4. CDR1 is MDHEN, CDR2 SYDVKM, per germline. There are 14 residues in the CDR3. CDR3 DNA sequence: TGTGCCAGCAGTTCGCGGACAGGGGCTCAGCCCCAGCATTTT. It is translated as CASSSRTGAQPQHF.

V usage is TRBV27 and J usage is TRBJ2-2; possibly TRBD2 for D (6 bases). V lost 6 bases and J 6 bases, leaving 17 bases between the germline ends. The germline CDR1 and CDR2 sequences are MNHEY and SMNVEV (reference sequence). The CDR3 totals 15 residues. CDR3 in DNA: TGTGCCAGCAGCTGGGGAGGACGCGATCCCGGGGAGCTGTTTTTT. This translates into CASSWGGRDPGELFF.

This rearrangement joins TRBV18 to TRBJ1-1, with unresolved D. Per germline, CDR1 KGHSH and CDR2 LQKENI. The CDR3 runs 14 residues. Trimming cost V 5 bases and J 11 bases, with 21 bases left between them. The CDR3 DNA sequence: TGTGCCAGCTCAACCTCTAACGGTTATAAAGCGGCTTTCTTT. The encoded protein is CASSTSNGYKAAFF.

V gene TRBV7-8 combines with J gene TRBJ1-1; D unclear. The CDR3 is 14 amino acids. Trimming took 2 bases from V and 4 from J, leaving 11 bases between them. Germline V CDR1 and CDR2: SGHVS, FQNEAQ. CDR3 coding DNA: TGTGCCAGCAGCTTACTGGGAGGGATCACTGAAGCTTTCTTT. This sequence encodes CASSLLGGITEAFF.

This chain uses TRBV11-2 with TRBJ2-2; 7 nucleotides line up with TRBD2. V dropped 0 bases and J dropped 0; count of bases not matched to a gene: 1. The CDR3 spans 16 residues. Looked up from germline, CDR1 is SGHAT and CDR2 is FQNNGV. The CDR3 DNA sequence: TGTGCCAGCAGCTTAGATGGACTAGCGAACACCGGGGAGCTGTTTTTT. Protein product: CASSLDGLANTGELFF.

CDR3 nucleotide sequence: TGTGCCAGCAGCGGGAGGGGGCTACGAGAGACCCAGTACTTC. It is translated as CASSGRGLRETQYF. The rearrangement uses TRBV11-2 and TRBJ2-5; possibly TRBD1 or TRBD2 for D (7 bases each). V was trimmed by 5 bases and J by 4 bases, leaving 14 bases between them. CDR1 is SGHAT and CDR2 is FQNNGV in the germline V gene. CDR3 size: 14 residues. Full variable domain (outside the CDR3, taken from reference TRBV11-2 and TRBJ2-5): EAGVAQSPRYKIIEKRQSVAFWCNPISGHATLYWYQQILGQGPKLLIQFQNNGVVDDSQLPKDRFSAERLKGVDSTLKIQPAKLEDSAVYLCASSGRGLRETQYFGPGTRLLVL.

The CDR3 bases are TGCGCCAGCAGCTTGGCGGGTGTAGTTGGGCATGAAAAACTGTTTTTT. Translation: CASSLAGVVGHEKLFF. This chain joins TRBV5-1 and TRBJ1-4; D is undetermined. Germline CDR1 SGHRS, CDR2 YFSETQ. The CDR3 runs to 16 residues. V gave up 0 bases and J gave up 6 bases, with 15 bases separating them.

V is TRBV27 and J is TRBJ2-1, with 13 nucleotides matching TRBD2. The CDR3 is made up of 16 amino acids. Germline trimming cut 4 bases from V and 4 bases from J; bases unmatched to any gene: 4. Germline V gene data show CDR1 as MNHEY and CDR2 as SMNVEV (reference sequence). The CDR3 spells CASSSQGLAGYNEQFF. DNA for the CDR3: TGTGCCAGCAGTTCCCAGGGACTAGCGGGATACAATGAGCAGTTCTTC.

This sequence joins TRBV5-1 and TRBJ2-2, with 8 nucleotides matching TRBD1. After removal of 5 bases from V and 8 bases from J, the junction contained 5 bases not matched to a gene. From germline, CDR1 is SGHRS and CDR2 YFSETQ. The CDR3 has 13 amino acids. The CDR3 coding sequence is TGCGCCAGCAGGGAACAGGGGGAAGGGGAGCTGTTTTTT. This gives the protein CASREQGEGELFF.

Details on this clone: Distinct nucleotide sequences in the sample also encode this CDR3. The chain couples TRBV7-9 to TRBJ2-7; D remains ambiguous. The V end was cut by 2 bases, the J end by 4 bases, with 9 bases between. The CDR3 sequence is 13 residues long. Germline loops: CDR1 SEHNR, CDR2 FQNEAQ (reference sequence). This chain's CDR3 is CASSLSNGYEQYF. DNA of the CDR3: TGTGCCAGCAGCTTATCGAACGGTTACGAGCAGTACTTC.

In this sample, this clone turned up once. V usage is TRBV6-5 and J usage is TRBJ1-3; D is unclear. The germline V and J ends were trimmed by 6 bases and 4 bases, with 10 bases remaining between them. CDR1 and CDR2 (germline): MNHEY, SVGAGI. This CDR3 comprises 13 residues. This CDR3 is CASSLGGGNTIYF. In DNA, the CDR3 is TGTGCCAGCAGCCTGGGAGGAGGAAACACCATATATTTT.

The sample holds a few counts of this clone. The chain couples TRBV2 to TRBJ2-3; 8 positions agree with TRBD2. The CDR3 loop spans 15 amino acids. The V gene end was trimmed by 7 bases and the J gene end by 6 bases; junction bases not matched to a gene: 12. Germline CDR1 SNHLY, CDR2 FYNNEI. CDR3 DNA: TGTGCCAGCAAGCTTCGGCGGGAGGAGGGGGATACGCAGTATTTT. Protein product: CASKLRREEGDTQYF.

The rearrangement links TRBV5-5 to TRBJ2-3; 7 bases line up with TRBD2. Germline V CDR1 and CDR2: SGHKS, YYEKEE (reference sequence). The trim removed 0 bases at V and 5 bases at J, leaving 21 bases unmatched. The CDR3 runs to 20 residues. This CDR3 is CASSLATPAGGRGGRDTQYF. In DNA, the CDR3 is TGTGCCAGCAGCTTGGCGACTCCGGCCGGCGGGAGAGGTGGTCGAGATACGCAGTATTTT.

In this sample, this clone turned up a few times. The chain uses TRBV4-1 and TRBJ1-1; D unresolved. The ends were cut back, 1 base at V and 1 base at J, with 16 bases in the middle. The CDR3 has 17 residues. Germline V gene sequence: CDR1 MGHRA, CDR2 YSYEKL. The DNA of the CDR3 is TGCGCCAGCAGCCAAGCGATCAGTAGTCGGCAGAACACTGAAGCTTTCTTT. Protein sequence: CASSQAISSRQNTEAFF.

The chain has TRBV18 and TRBJ2-5; TRBD2 aligns across 9 bases. Unmatched junction bases numbered 11, after V lost 6 bases and J lost 3 bases. Germline values: CDR1 KGHSH, CDR2 LQKENI. This CDR3 spans 16 amino acids. The DNA for the CDR3 is TGTGCCAGCTCCCTTCGGCTTATAGCGGGAGAAGAGACCCAGTACTTC. Residues: CASSLRLIAGEETQYF.

This sequence joins TRBV4-2 and TRBJ1-1, with TRBD1 identical over 7 bases. The CDR3 covers 16 residues. Germline V CDR1 and CDR2: LGHNA, YNFKEQ. V was clipped by 4 bases and J by 2 bases; unmatched bases: 10. The CDR3 coding sequence is TGTGCCAGCAGCCCTAGACAGGGAATAGGAAACACTGAAGCTTTCTTT. Protein product: CASSPRQGIGNTEAFF.

The CDR3 DNA reads TGTGCCAGCAGTTACCCCGACGGTAGCAATCAGCCCCAGCATTTT. Translating gives CASSYPDGSNQPQHF. The chain employs TRBV6-7 and TRBJ1-5; D remains ambiguous. TRBV6-7 is an ORF for which the function is uncertain. This CDR3 is 15 amino acids long. Trimming took off 2 bases at V and 0 bases at J, with 8 bases between the two ends.

This clone was observed at least ten times. J is TRBJ1-2 and V is TRBV7-9; D is uncertain. CDR1 is SEHNR and CDR2 is FQNEAQ in the germline V gene (reference sequence). The germline V and J ends were trimmed by 0 bases and 4 bases, with 9 bases remaining between them. This CDR3 is 14 amino acids long. In DNA, the CDR3 is TGTGCCAGCAGCTTAGCAGGGAGCGCCTATGGCTACACCTTC. Protein sequence: CASSLAGSAYGYTF.

The chain couples TRBV6-1 to TRBJ2-1; no firm D call. This CDR3 has 15 amino acids. The germline V and J ends were trimmed by 6 bases and 9 bases, with 21 bases remaining between them. The germline V gene has CDR1 MNHNS and CDR2 SASEGT. DNA of the CDR3: TGTGCCAGCAGGCCTTATAGGGCGACTGATTCTGAGCAGTTCTTC. Amino acid sequence: CASRPYRATDSEQFF.